This T cell receptor beta chain came from a study of blood T cell repertoires in COVID-19. In the authors' workflow: Cell counts per sample came from amplifying reference gene primers. Produced via immunoSEQ multiplex PCR; TCRdb's table is partial and in-frame only. D and trimming were read from the DNA, whereas the V and J calls and clone size are those reported in that table. The repertoire has around 380,000 clones, roughly four fifths of them found once; the top ten carry roughly 1.2%. V lost 2 bases, J lost 10 bases, and 4 bases stayed unmatched. Per germline, CDR1 MNHEY and CDR2 SVGAGI. The CDR3 consists of 14 residues. The table lists this clone with a few counts.

The receptor was derived from a human donor with acute or convalescent COVID-19. The donor label of this sample is uncertain. This sequence joins TRBV6-5 and TRBJ1-6, with TRBD1 identical over 8 bases. The material sequenced was peripheral blood. CDR3 coding DNA: TGTGCCAGCAGTTACCAGGGGGCAAAGTCACCCCTCCACTTT. Amino acid sequence: CASSYQGAKSPLHF.